A single sample gave rise to the 17 T cell receptor beta chains below, sequenced in a study of shared clonotypes between healthy human individuals. Sequencing used immunoSEQ multiplex PCR; TCRdb keeps in-frame clones, though not all of them. The profile shows about 2.1 million clones, roughly 93% of them singletons. Naive CD8 cells lacked CD45RO, underwent positive selection for CCR7 and left out terminally differentiated effector memory CD45RA+ cells. Sequencing was carried out using naive CD8+ T cells from PBMCs. These receptors came from a man between 18 and 35 years old in good health. Some clones in this sample may be carry-over from other donors' samples.

CDR3 in amino acids: CASSLGDRGGGDNEQFF. Written as DNA, the CDR3 is TGTGCCAGCAGCTTGGGAGACAGGGGAGGGGGGGACAATGAGCAGTTCTTC. The chain recombines TRBV5-4 with TRBJ2-1; possible D gene TRBD1, 8 bases. CDR1 and CDR2 from the germline V gene are SGHNT and YYREEE (reference sequence). This CDR3 has 17 residues. V gave up 0 bases and J gave up 5 bases, with 18 bases separating them. The variable domain in full, with the rest retrieved from reference TRBV5-4 and TRBJ2-1, is ETGVTQSPTHLIKTRGQQVTLRCSSQSGHNTVSWYQQALGQGPQFIFQYYREEENGRGNFPPRFSGLQFPNYSSELNVNALELDDSALYLCASSLGDRGGGDNEQFFGPGTRLTVL.

The V call is TRBV6-1, the J call TRBJ2-7; the match to TRBD2 covers 11 bases. This CDR3 contains 15 residues. V was clipped by 6 bases and J by 7 bases; unmatched bases: 11. Looked up from germline, CDR1 is MNHNS and CDR2 is SASEGT. The CDR3 here is CASRIKLAGVGEQYF. CDR3 bases: TGTGCCAGCAGGATCAAACTAGCGGGAGTGGGGGAGCAGTACTTC.

The rearrangement joins TRBV7-3 to TRBJ2-1, with 8 bases lining up with TRBD1. Per germline, CDR1 SGHTA and CDR2 FQGTGA. The J segment lost 2 bases and the V segment lost 2 bases, leaving 2 bases of the junction unmatched. The CDR3 extends over 15 amino acids. The CDR3 DNA is TGTGCCAGCAGCTTACGGGACAGGACCTACAATGAGCAGTTCTTC. Translation gives CASSLRDRTYNEQFF.

The chain uses TRBV5-1 and TRBJ2-1, with a possible D match to TRBD2 (6 bases). There are 15 residues in the CDR3. Germline V gene sequence: CDR1 SGHRS, CDR2 YFSETQ. V was cut by 6 bases and J by 8 bases, with 21 bases left in between. The CDR3 here is CASTHALAREDEQFF. The CDR3 DNA sequence: TGCGCCAGCACACACGCTCTGGCCAGGGAGGATGAGCAGTTCTTC.

This chain connects TRBV19 to TRBJ1-4; D not certain. The germline V gene has CDR1 LNHDA and CDR2 SQIVND (reference sequence). With 2 bases removed from V and 0 bases from J, the gap between germline ends came to 13 bases. The CDR3 extends over 17 amino acids. CDR3 residues: CASSISPAFATNEKLFF. Written as DNA, the CDR3 is TGTGCCAGTAGTATAAGTCCAGCTTTTGCAACTAATGAAAAACTGTTTTTT.

The gene calls are TRBV7-3 and TRBJ2-2, with 8 positions matching TRBD1. This CDR3 is built from 17 residues. CDR1 is SGHTA and CDR2 is FQGTGA in the germline V gene. V was pared by 5 bases and J by 4 bases, with 12 bases of the junction left unmatched. For the CDR3, the DNA is TGTGCCAGCAGCGCGGACAGGGAATTCCTGGGCACCGGGGAGCTGTTTTTT. Its translation: CASSADREFLGTGELFF.

V is TRBV27 and J is TRBJ2-7; D not certain. The germline V gene encodes CDR1 MNHEY and CDR2 SMNVEV (reference sequence). With 0 bases removed from V and 0 bases from J, the gap between germline ends came to 9 bases. The CDR3 is 15 residues long. The CDR3 region has the DNA TGTGCCAGCAGTTTATCCCGAACCCTCTCCTACGAGCAGTACTTC. It translates to CASSLSRTLSYEQYF.

V usage is TRBV11-2 and J usage is TRBJ2-7; no clear D. Germline CDR1 and CDR2: SGHAT and FQNNGV. The CDR3 extends over 16 amino acids. The ends were cut back, 5 bases at V and 0 bases at J, with 17 bases in the middle. The CDR3 region is CASSLLRGLPSYEQYF. DNA for the CDR3: TGTGCCAGCAGCCTCCTTCGTGGTCTCCCCTCCTACGAGCAGTACTTC.

Turning to this clone: One end of the junction does not line up with germline, which may come from a read error. The rearrangement links TRBV6-5 to TRBJ1-5; the D is unclear. Germline CDR1 MNHEY, CDR2 SVGAGI. The CDR3 extends over 14 amino acids. The CDR3 coding sequence is TGTGCCAGCAGTTACGGGATTAGGGATCAGCGCCAGCATTTT. It is translated as CASSYGIRDQRQHF.

The chain recombines TRBV27 with TRBJ1-5, with unresolved D. The CDR3 spans 14 residues. The V end was cut by 4 bases, the J end by 6 bases, with 13 bases between. The germline CDR1 and CDR2 sequences are MNHEY and SMNVEV (reference sequence). As DNA, the CDR3 is TGTGCCAGCAGTTCCCGGGGAGGGTTTCAGCCCCAGCATTTT. This codes for CASSSRGGFQPQHF.

The J gene is TRBJ2-2, the V gene TRBV27; weak D call: TRBD1 (5 bases). The CDR3 spans 13 residues. The ends were cut back, 4 bases at V and 8 bases at J, with 11 bases in the middle. CDR1 and CDR2 (germline): MNHEY, SMNVEV (reference sequence). CDR3 region: CASSSLRVGELFF. The CDR3 coding sequence is TGTGCCAGCAGTTCCCTCAGGGTTGGGGAGCTGTTTTTT.

J is TRBJ1-2 and V is TRBV29-1; tentatively, D is TRBD1 (5 bases). The CDR3 extends over 13 amino acids. The V end was cut by 7 bases, the J end by 7 bases, with 19 bases between. CDR1 SQVTM and CDR2 ANQGSEA come from the germline V gene. The CDR3 bases are TGCAGCGCCCGGGGACGGACGGCCGCTGGCTACACCTTC. Protein product: CSARGRTAAGYTF.

The chain uses TRBV5-8 and TRBJ2-7; 8 positions match TRBD2. This CDR3 comprises 15 residues. Germline CDR1 reads SGHTS; CDR2 reads YDEGEE. V trimming: 4 bases; J trimming: 0 bases; junction bases outside the gene matches: 6. Written as DNA, the CDR3 is TGTGCCAGCAGCGGGGGACTAGTCTACTCCTACGAGCAGTACTTC. Translated, it gives CASSGGLVYSYEQYF.

V and J are TRBV5-8 and TRBJ1-1; D is perhaps TRBD1 (5 bases). Trimming shortened V by 0 bases and J by 2 bases, and 11 bases separated the two germline ends. The CDR3 extends over 15 amino acids. From germline, CDR1 is SGHTS and CDR2 YDEGEE. The CDR3 is CASSLDGALNTEAFF. The CDR3 coding sequence is TGTGCCAGCAGCTTGGACGGGGCTTTAAACACTGAAGCTTTCTTT.

This clone occurred once. The chain uses TRBV27 and TRBJ1-2, with D unclear. The CDR3 consists of 17 residues. Trimming removed 6 bases from V and 5 bases from J, with 25 bases in between. Germline CDR1 MNHEY, CDR2 SMNVEV (reference sequence). The CDR3 region has the DNA TGTGCCAGCAGCCAAACCTCCCGACGGCGGACGACTTATGGCTACACCTTC. This gives the protein CASSQTSRRRTTYGYTF.

This rearrangement joins TRBV6-5 to TRBJ2-7; 8 nucleotides align to TRBD1. Germline CDR1 and CDR2: MNHEY and SVGAGI. The CDR3 totals 14 residues. V was clipped by 1 base and J by 5 bases; unmatched bases: 4. Here the CDR3 reads CASSYFGQGNEQYF. The CDR3 nucleotides read TGTGCCAGCAGTTACTTCGGACAGGGTAACGAGCAGTACTTC.

V gene TRBV6-1 combines with J gene TRBJ2-7, with D possibly TRBD2 on 5 matching bases. V lost 8 bases to trimming and J lost 4 bases, with 9 bases between them. From germline, CDR1 is MNHNS and CDR2 SASEGT. This CDR3 comprises 11 residues. CDR3 protein: CASQAGYEQYF. DNA for the CDR3: TGTGCCAGCCAGGCGGGTTACGAGCAGTACTTC.